The 22 T cell receptor beta chains given below trace back to one sample, sequenced in a study of blood T cell repertoires in COVID-19. The repertoire was sequenced with immunoSEQ multiplex PCR; TCRdb's copy has only in-frame clones and lacks some. The sample contains tens of thousands of clones, roughly 80% of which appear only once. Specimen: peripheral blood. The receptors here all came from a human donor in a cohort sampled during active COVID-19.

The chain uses TRBV6-1 and TRBJ2-7, with 8 nucleotides matching TRBD1. Germline assignment: CDR1 MNHNS and CDR2 SASEGT. This CDR3 has 16 residues. The V segment lost 0 bases and the J segment 1 base; nucleotides outside the gene matches: 5. In nucleotides, the CDR3 is TGTGCCAGCAGTGAAGCCGGGACAGGCTCTTCCTACGAGCAGTACTTC. Translated: CASSEAGTGSSYEQYF.

This clone was recorded a few times. The chain recombines TRBV27 with TRBJ2-7; no clear D. The CDR3 is made up of 12 amino acids. V lost 4 bases and J 7 bases, leaving 11 bases between the germline ends. CDR1 is MNHEY, CDR2 SMNVEV, per germline (reference sequence). CDR3 sequence (DNA): TGTGCCAGCAGTTCGCCTCTAGGAGAGCAGTACTTC. As protein: CASSSPLGEQYF.

The V gene is TRBV5-4, the J gene TRBJ2-1; 9 positions agree with TRBD1. Trimming removed 3 bases from V and 4 bases from J; junction bases left unmatched: 8. This CDR3 region has 16 residues. Germline V CDR1 and CDR2: SGHNT, YYREEE (reference sequence). Here the CDR3 DNA reads TGTGCCAGCAGCTCTGCCGGGACAGGGAAATACAATGAGCAGTTCTTC. Its protein product is CASSSAGTGKYNEQFF.

In nucleotides, the CDR3 is TGTGCCAGCAGCCGGACAGGGGATGGGGAAAAACTGTTTTTT. Its protein product is CASSRTGDGEKLFF. V and J are TRBV5-6 and TRBJ1-4, with 9 bases aligning to TRBD1. The CDR3 length is 14 residues. The junction had 6 bases not matched to a gene; V was cut back by 4 bases and J by 8 bases. The germline gives CDR1 SGHDT, CDR2 YYEEEE.

The gene calls are TRBV7-2 and TRBJ1-1; no reliable D call. The CDR3 consists of 13 residues. Germline CDR1 is SGHTA and CDR2 is FQGNSA. The V end lost 1 base, the J end lost 5 bases, and 8 bases lay between the germline ends. The CDR3 sequence: CASSLVGETEAFF. The CDR3 bases are TGTGCCAGCAGCTTAGTTGGGGAGACTGAAGCTTTCTTT. The whole variable domain, filled in from reference TRBV7-2 and TRBJ1-1, reads GAGVSQSPSNKVTEKGKDVELRCDPISGHTALYWYRQSLGQGLEFLIYFQGNSAPDKSGLPSDRFSAERTGGSVSTLTIQRTQQEDSAVYLCASSLVGETEAFFGQGTRLTVV.

The chain uses TRBV18 and TRBJ1-6; no firm D call. The V gene lost 3 bases and the J gene lost 7 bases, with 10 bases spanning the gap. The CDR3 contains 14 residues. Germline CDR1 KGHSH, CDR2 LQKENI. The CDR3 DNA is TGTGCCAGCTCACCCCTAGGAGGGAATTCACCCCTCCACTTT. Translation gives CASSPLGGNSPLHF.

The chain is built from TRBV5-6 and TRBJ1-2; possibly TRBD1 for D (5 bases). V lost 0 bases and J lost 4, with 10 bases in between. The CDR3 is made up of 14 amino acids. The germline gives CDR1 SGHDT, CDR2 YYEEEE. DNA of the CDR3: TGTGCCAGCAGCTTGGCGACAGCTTCCTATGGCTACACCTTC. Translation: CASSLATASYGYTF.

This clone came up once. The chain is built from TRBV11-2 and TRBJ2-7, with D unresolved. Germline V gene lookup returns CDR1 SGHAT and CDR2 FQNNGV. This CDR3 has 14 residues. V was cut by 5 bases and J by 2 bases, with 13 bases left in between. CDR3 nucleotide sequence: TGTGCCAGCAGCCCCCCCGAACCTACCTACGAGCAGTACTTC. It is translated as CASSPPEPTYEQYF.

CDR3 DNA: TGCGCCAGCAGCCAAGATTCGACAGGGCGAGCCAAAAACATTCAGTACTTC. Residues: CASSQDSTGRAKNIQYF. The chain carries TRBV4-3 and TRBJ2-4; 7 bases match TRBD1. The germline gives CDR1 LGHNA, CDR2 YSLEER. The length of the CDR3 is 17 residues. V shed 0 bases, J shed 0 bases, and the junction held 5 bases outside the gene matches.

The chain has TRBV19 and TRBJ1-1; D is uncertain. This CDR3 comprises 12 residues. Trimming removed 6 bases at V and 0 bases at J, with 5 bases between. Germline values: CDR1 LNHDA, CDR2 SQIVND (reference sequence). The CDR3 nucleotides are TGTGCCAGTAGGAGCATGAACACTGAAGCTTTCTTT. It codes for CASRSMNTEAFF.

This clone was seen just once. The chain couples TRBV7-2 to TRBJ2-7; D remains ambiguous. Trimming cost V 6 bases and J 0 bases, with 9 bases left between them. CDR1 and CDR2 (germline): SGHTA, FQGNSA. The CDR3 loop spans 13 amino acids. DNA of the CDR3: TGTGCCAGCAGTTCCGTCTTCTCCTACGAGCAGTACTTC. Protein sequence: CASSSVFSYEQYF.

V and J are TRBV4-1 and TRBJ1-4; D might be TRBD1 (5 bases). Trimming removed 1 base at V and 8 bases at J, with 11 bases between. Per the germline V gene, CDR1 is MGHRA and CDR2 is YSYEKL. The CDR3 consists of 14 residues. As DNA, the CDR3 is TGCGCCAGCAGCCAAGGGGGGGGTCGGGAAAAACTGTTTTTT. It codes for CASSQGGGREKLFF.

The chain links TRBV28 to TRBJ1-2; 7 nucleotides line up with TRBD1. Germline V gene sequence: CDR1 MDHEN, CDR2 SYDVKM. The CDR3 is 13 residues long. The ends lost 6 bases at V and 7 bases at J; junction bases unmatched: 8. The CDR3 region has the DNA TGTGCCAGCAGGACAGGGATTCTGTTTGGCTACACCTTC. Its translation: CASRTGILFGYTF.

This chain connects TRBV12-5 to TRBJ1-5; D gene ambiguous. CDR1 is LGHNT, CDR2 FRNRAP, per germline. V was trimmed by 5 bases and J by 5 bases, leaving 10 bases between them. This CDR3 region has 13 residues. Here the CDR3 reads CASGQEAHQPQHF. The CDR3, as DNA: TGTGCTAGTGGTCAGGAGGCACATCAGCCCCAGCATTTT.

The DNA for the CDR3 is TGTGCCAGTAGTAGGGCCGGCCGGAACTCTGGAAACACCATATATTTT. Translating it yields CASSRAGRNSGNTIYF. The rearrangement joins TRBV19 to TRBJ1-3; D call uncertain. This CDR3 comprises 16 residues. CDR1 and CDR2 (germline): LNHDA, SQIVND (reference sequence). V lost 4 bases and J 0 bases, leaving 13 bases between the germline ends.

The chain recombines TRBV6-5 with TRBJ1-3; 11 bases line up with TRBD1. The CDR3 sequence is 15 residues long. J lost 8 bases, V lost 5 bases, and 8 bases had no gene match. CDR1 is MNHEY and CDR2 is SVGAGI in the germline V gene. CDR3 DNA sequence: TGTGCCAGCAGTCGGACAGGGGGCGGCCAGGACACCATATATTTT. Its protein product is CASSRTGGGQDTIYF.

The chain joins TRBV4-3 to TRBJ1-4, with TRBD1 matching 7 bases. CDR1 LGHNA and CDR2 YSLEER come from the germline V gene. V gave up 3 bases and J gave up 0 bases; unmatched junction bases: 1. CDR3 size: 15 residues. Here the CDR3 reads CASSHGTATNEKLFF. The CDR3, as DNA: TGCGCCAGCAGCCATGGGACAGCAACTAATGAAAAACTGTTTTTT.

J is TRBJ1-2 and V is TRBV5-6; no reliable D call. The CDR3 is 15 residues long. V shed 2 bases and J shed 0 bases, with 11 bases lying between them. Germline V gene lookup returns CDR1 SGHDT and CDR2 YYEEEE. The CDR3, as DNA: TGTGCCAGCAGCTTATTATCCCAGGCTAACTATGGCTACACCTTC. This translates into CASSLLSQANYGYTF.

This chain uses TRBV7-8 with TRBJ2-7; D possibly corresponds to TRBD2 (5 bases). Trimming removed 5 bases at V and 3 bases at J, with 8 bases between. The CDR3 length is 12 residues. Germline lookup yields CDR1 SGHVS and CDR2 FQNEAQ. The CDR3 protein is CASSGGLYEQYF. The CDR3 DNA follows: TGTGCCAGCAGCGGAGGTCTCTACGAGCAGTACTTC. The variable domain in full, completed from reference TRBV7-8 and TRBJ2-7, reads GAGVSQSPRYKVAKRGQDVALRCDPISGHVSLFWYQQALGQGPEFLTYFQNEAQLDKSGLPSDRFFAERPEGSVSTLKIQRTQQEDSAVYLCASSGGLYEQYFGPGTRLTVT.

This clone was detected a few times. This chain uses TRBV7-9 with TRBJ1-1, with no clear D. The V end lost 2 bases, the J end lost 2 bases, and 9 bases lay between the germline ends. This CDR3 comprises 14 residues. Germline CDR1 and CDR2: SEHNR and FQNEAQ (reference sequence). CDR3 nucleotides: TGTGCCAGCAGCTTATTGCAGGTTAACACTGAAGCTTTCTTT. Amino acid sequence: CASSLLQVNTEAFF. The complete variable domain, with remaining parts taken from reference TRBV7-9 and TRBJ1-1, reads DTGVSQNPRHKITKRGQNVTFRCDPISEHNRLYWYRQTLGQGPEFLTYFQNEAQLEKSRLLSDRFSAERPKGSFSTLEIQRTEQGDSAMYLCASSLLQVNTEAFFGQGTRLTVV.

The V and J genes are TRBV3-1 (or the pseudogene TRBV3-2) and TRBJ1-5, with no clear D. The germline V and J ends were trimmed by 2 bases and 4 bases, with 6 bases remaining between them. The CDR3 is made up of 13 amino acids. Germline CDR1 reads LGHDT; CDR2 reads YNNKEL (reference sequence). The CDR3 DNA is TGTGCCAGCAGCCAATATACTAATCAGCCCCAGCATTTT. Translation gives CASSQYTNQPQHF.

V and J are TRBV10-3 and TRBJ1-2, with a tentative D call TRBD1 (5 bases). CDR3 length: 15 amino acids. The germline V and J ends were trimmed by 0 bases and 3 bases, with 11 bases remaining between them. Germline V gives CDR1 ENHRY, CDR2 SYGVKD. The CDR3 loop is CAISESAPGDYGYTF. The CDR3 nucleotides read TGTGCCATCAGTGAGTCTGCCCCGGGGGACTATGGCTACACCTTC.